The clone carrying this T cell receptor beta chain was counted once. Its target is unknown. Primers: 60 Vbeta forward and 13 Jbeta reverse. In the original processing: Around 80 million unique TCR beta chains, roughly 11 million of them shared, were counted by a later analysis. Clones were read by immunoSEQ multiplex PCR, and TCRdb kept only the in-frame ones, dropping some. That table furnishes V, J and clone size, whereas the DNA furnished D and trimming. The sample holds 130,000 to 150,000 clones, roughly 80% seen once. The data stem from a study of cytomegalovirus exposure and HLA in healthy donors. Background on the study: An early release of data contained about 85 million unique TCRs, which came from HLA-typed donors. Genetic ancestry analysis placed 75% to 85% of the 398 donors that were genotyped in the Caucasian-associated cluster.

Whole-study results and caveats: A later analysis, which compared TCR beta chains of equal frequency, found the HLA-associated ones more clonally expanded.

This CDR3 has 14 residues. Germline V CDR1 and CDR2: WSHSY, SAAADI. Unmatched junction bases numbered 7, after V lost 7 bases and J lost 5 bases. Sample: PBMCs. The chain has TRBV10-2 and TRBJ1-1; 10 nucleotides align to TRBD1. The TCR was taken from a man aged 40-49 years in good health and CMV-seropositive. The chain's CDR3 is CASNDRGRRTEAFF. CDR3 bases: TGCGCCAGCAATGACAGGGGGCGGCGGACTGAAGCTTTCTTT.